The source of this T cell receptor beta chain is a study of vaccination and CD4 T cells after COVID-19. Worth noting for this clonotype: What it recognizes is unknown.

V dropped 4 bases and J dropped 6 bases, with 12 bases sitting between them. The CDR3 runs to 13 residues. The V gene's germline CDR1 is SGHNT and CDR2 YENEEA. The study sequenced cultured CD4+ T cell DNA using the Oncomine TCR Beta short-read assay. TCRdb ran MiXCR on the PCR reads and lists one entry per CDR3 protein. This table has 15,000 to 20,000 distinct CDR3 sequences, around a quarter appearing once. Specified treatment: roughly ten-day PBMC culture with coronavirus spike peptide pools or control peptides (ViraFEST assay). The source is a human donor with COVID-19. The chain combines TRBV11-3 with TRBJ1-2, with unresolved D. The sample comprised cultured CD4+ T cells from blood. In DNA, the CDR3 is TGTGCCAGCAGCTACTCTCTGAGGGATGGCTACACCTTC. It specifies CASSYSLRDGYTF.